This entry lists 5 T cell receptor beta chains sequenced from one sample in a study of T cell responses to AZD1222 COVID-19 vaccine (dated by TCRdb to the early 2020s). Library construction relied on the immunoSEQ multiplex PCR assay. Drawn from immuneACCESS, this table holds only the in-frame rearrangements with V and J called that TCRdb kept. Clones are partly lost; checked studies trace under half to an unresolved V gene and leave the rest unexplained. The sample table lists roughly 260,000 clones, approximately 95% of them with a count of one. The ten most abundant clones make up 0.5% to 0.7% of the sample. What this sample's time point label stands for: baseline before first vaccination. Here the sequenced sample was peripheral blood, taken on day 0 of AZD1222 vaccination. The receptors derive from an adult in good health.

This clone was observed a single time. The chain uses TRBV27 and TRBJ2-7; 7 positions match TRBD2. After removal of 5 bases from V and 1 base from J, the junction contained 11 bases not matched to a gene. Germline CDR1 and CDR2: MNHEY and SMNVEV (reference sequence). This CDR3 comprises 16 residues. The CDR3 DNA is TGTGCCAGCAGTCTCCTCGGGGGGAGAGGGTCCTACGAGCAGTACTTC. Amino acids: CASSLLGGRGSYEQYF.

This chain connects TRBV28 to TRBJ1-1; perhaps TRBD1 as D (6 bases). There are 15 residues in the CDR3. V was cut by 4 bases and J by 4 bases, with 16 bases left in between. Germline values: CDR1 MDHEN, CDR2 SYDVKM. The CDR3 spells CASSSNRVRGTEAFF. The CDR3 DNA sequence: TGTGCCAGCAGTTCAAACAGGGTAAGGGGCACTGAAGCTTTCTTT.

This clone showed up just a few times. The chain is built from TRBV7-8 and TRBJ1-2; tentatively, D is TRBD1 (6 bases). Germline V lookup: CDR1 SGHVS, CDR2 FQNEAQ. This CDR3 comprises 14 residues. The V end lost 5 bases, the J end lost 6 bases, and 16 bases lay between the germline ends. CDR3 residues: CASSARGRPDGYTF. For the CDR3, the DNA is TGTGCCAGCAGCGCCAGGGGACGGCCTGATGGCTACACCTTC.

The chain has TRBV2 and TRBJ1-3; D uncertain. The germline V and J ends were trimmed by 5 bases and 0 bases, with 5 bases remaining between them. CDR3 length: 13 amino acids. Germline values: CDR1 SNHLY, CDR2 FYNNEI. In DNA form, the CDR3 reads TGTGCCAGCAGTTGGATCTCTGGAAACACCATATATTTT. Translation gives CASSWISGNTIYF.

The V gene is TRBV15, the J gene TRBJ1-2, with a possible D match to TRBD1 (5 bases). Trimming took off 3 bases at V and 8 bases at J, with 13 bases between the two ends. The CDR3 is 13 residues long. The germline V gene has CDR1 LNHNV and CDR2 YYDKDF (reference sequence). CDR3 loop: CATSRTRSGGYTF. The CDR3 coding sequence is TGTGCCACCAGCAGGACCCGTTCAGGGGGCTACACCTTC.